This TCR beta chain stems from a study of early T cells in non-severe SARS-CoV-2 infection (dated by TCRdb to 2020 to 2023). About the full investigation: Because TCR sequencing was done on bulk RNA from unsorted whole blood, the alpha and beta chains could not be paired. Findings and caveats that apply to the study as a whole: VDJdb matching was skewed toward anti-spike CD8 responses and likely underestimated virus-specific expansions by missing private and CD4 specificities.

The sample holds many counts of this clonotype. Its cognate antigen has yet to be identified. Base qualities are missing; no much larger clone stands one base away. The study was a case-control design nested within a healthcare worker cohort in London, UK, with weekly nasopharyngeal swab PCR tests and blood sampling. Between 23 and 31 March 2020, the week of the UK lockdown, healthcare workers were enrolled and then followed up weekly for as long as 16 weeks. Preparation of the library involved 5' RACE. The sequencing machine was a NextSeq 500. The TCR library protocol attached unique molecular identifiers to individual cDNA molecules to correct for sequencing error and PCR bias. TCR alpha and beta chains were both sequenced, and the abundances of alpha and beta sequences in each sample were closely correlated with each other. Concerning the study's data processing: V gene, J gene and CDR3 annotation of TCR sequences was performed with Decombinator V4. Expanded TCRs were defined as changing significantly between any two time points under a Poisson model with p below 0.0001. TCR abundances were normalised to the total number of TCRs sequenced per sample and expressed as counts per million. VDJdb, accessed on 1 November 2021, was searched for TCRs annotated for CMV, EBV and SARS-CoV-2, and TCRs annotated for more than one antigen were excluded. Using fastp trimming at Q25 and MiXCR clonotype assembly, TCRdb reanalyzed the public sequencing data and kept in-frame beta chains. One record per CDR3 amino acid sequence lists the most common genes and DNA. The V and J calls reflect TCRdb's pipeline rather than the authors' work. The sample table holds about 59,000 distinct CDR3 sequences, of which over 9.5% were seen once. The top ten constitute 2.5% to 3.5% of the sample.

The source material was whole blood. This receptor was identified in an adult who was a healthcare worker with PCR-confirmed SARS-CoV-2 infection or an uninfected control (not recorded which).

The CDR3 protein is CASSLGKGANVLTF. In nucleotide form, the sequence is TGTGCCAGCAGTTTAGGAAAAGGGGCCAACGTCCTGACTTTC. In this chain, TRBV12-3 or TRBV12-4 is recombined with TRBJ2-6; the D gene is not confidently resolved. There are 14 amino acids in the CDR3, from cysteine to phenylalanine inclusive. Only the CDR3 portion is preserved as DNA: 42 bases, with reading frame beginning at the first base. The V and J ends are trimmed by 1 base and 4 bases, leaving 5 bases between them.